This T cell receptor beta chain was sequenced for a study of blood T cell repertoires in COVID-19. Study-level background: From the United States, Italy and Spain came samples of acute and convalescent COVID-19. Nucleic acid was either cDNA or gDNA, and it came from T cells, B-cell-depleted T cells, or PBMCs.

CDR3 length: 15 residues. Germline CDR1 and CDR2: MNHNS and SASEGT. V was trimmed by 2 bases and J by 2 bases, leaving 10 bases between them. Repertoires were generated with immunoSEQ multiplex PCR, while TCRdb's copy carries only in-frame clones and drops some. The data hold about 49,000 clones, with roughly 82% observed a single time. The chain joins TRBV6-1 to TRBJ2-1, with D uncertain. The specimen was peripheral blood. This sequence was found in a woman aged 60-70 years with acute or convalescent COVID-19. As DNA, the CDR3 is TGTGCCAGCAGTGAAAGTGGGCCGACCTACAATGAGCAGTTCTTC. It codes for CASSESGPTYNEQFF.